These T cell receptor beta chains were read from a single sample in a study of blood T cell repertoires in COVID-19. Produced via immunoSEQ multiplex PCR; TCRdb's table is partial and in-frame only. The repertoire consists of hundreds of thousands of clones, with approximately 92% occurring once and the leading ten covering about 1%. Sample: PBMCs or T cells enriched from blood (not recorded which). Receptors originate from a man younger than 35 who had recovered from COVID-19. Both conserved end residues are trimmed from each CDR3.

ASSPSGQYNEQF,TRBV5-1,12
ASSMPSGIEQY,TRBV5-6,11
AISDTVNSGNTIY,TRBV10-3,13
ASSPKGSGELF,TRBV7-3,11
ASSPRLTWGGDNEQF,TRBV18,15
ASSSGTSGAYEQY,TRBV28,13
ASSGAGTVAF,TRBV2,10
ASSLSGSGVTSNQPQH,TRBV27,16
ASSSGTSGGAGETQY,TRBV5-4,15
ASSSGTSGRQTQY,TRBV28,13
ASSPTDTQY,TRBV7-3,9
ASSLSGQGNQPQH,TRBV9,13